This T cell receptor beta chain was recovered during a study of blood T cell repertoires in COVID-19. Background on the study: Italy, Spain and the United States were the sources of the convalescent and acute COVID-19 samples. The cDNA or gDNA used as material had been derived from T cells, B-cell-depleted T cells, or PBMCs.

This CDR3 is built from 14 residues. Germline-derived CDR1 and CDR2 are MDHEN and SYDVKM. V lost 5 bases and J 2 bases, leaving 13 bases between the germline ends. Patients in Seattle were enrolled during active infection, then followed longitudinally. Study processing details: Estimation of nucleated cell counts was performed using reference gene primer amplification. Data came from immunoSEQ multiplex PCR; TCRdb stores just in-frame clones and leaves some out. For V, J and clone size, that table is used; D and trimming come from the DNA. The table includes 200,000 or so clones, around 80% detected once.

Sequences were obtained from peripheral blood. The chain is built from TRBV28 and TRBJ2-7, with D possibly being TRBD1 (5 bases). The sequence was collected from a woman older than 75 with COVID-19, enrolled during active disease. The DNA of the CDR3 is TGTGCCAGCAGTGCCGCAGGGTTAGCCTACGAGCAGTACTTC. Its protein is CASSAAGLAYEQYF.